This TCR beta chain originates from a study of regulatory T cells in long-lasting Graves disease. Study findings and constraints: Comparison showed that persistent patients shared more public clonotypes (fewer than 3,000) than new patients (around 1,000). The study found lower TCR diversity in persistent Graves' patients than in newly diagnosed ones.

The CDR3 totals 17 residues. The V gene's germline CDR1 is MNHNS and CDR2 SASEGT. Trimming removed 0 bases at V and 3 bases at J, with 15 bases between. Libraries of TCR beta came from iRepertoire HTBI primers plus Arm-PCR of CDR3 regions. TCRdb processed the multiplex PCR reads anew with MiXCR; each CDR3 protein has one entry. Of about 430,000 distinct CDR3 sequences in the sample, about 15% are singletons; the top ten hold approximately 8%. The time point denotes: newly diagnosed GD, antithyroid drugs for less than 3 months. From PBMCs, RNA was extracted and then used to make the TCR library. This clonotype was picked up many times. Its antigen is currently unknown. Separately, the same data were catalogued under a study of T cells in Graves' hyperthyroidism and ophthalmopathy.

Specimen: peripheral blood mononuclear cells (PBMCs), collected at new diagnosis, from a patient treated with antithyroid drugs. The V call is TRBV6-1, the J call TRBJ2-1; D call uncertain. The sequence was collected from a woman aged 40 to 50 with Graves disease. The CDR3 protein is CASSEAFRPARYNEQFF. CDR3 DNA sequence: TGTGCCAGCAGTGAAGCTTTCAGGCCCGCGCGCTACAATGAGCAGTTCTTC.